This T cell receptor beta chain was captured in a study of Graves' ophthalmopathy and Graves' hyperthyroidism. TCR beta CDR3 regions were amplified from RNA transcripts. HTBI primers were employed in first-round RT-PCR, then a second-round multiplex PCR followed. TCRdb analysed the multiplex PCR reads with MiXCR anew, one entry per CDR3 protein. The table lists hundreds of thousands of distinct CDR3 sequences, more than 20% of them singletons. At least ten counts were recorded for this clonotype. V gave up 6 bases and J gave up 6 bases; unmatched junction bases: 13. There are 14 residues in the CDR3. CDR1 and CDR2 (germline): DFQATT, SNEGSKA (reference sequence).

The sequenced sample was peripheral blood. V usage is TRBV20-1 and J usage is TRBJ2-7; 8 bases are shared with TRBD2. This receptor was identified in a woman aged 18-30 years with stable Graves' hyperthyroidism. In DNA, the CDR3 is TGCAGTGCCCAGGCGGCAGCGGGAGACCTCGAGCAGTACTTC. The encoded protein is CSAQAAAGDLEQYF.